This T cell receptor (beta chain) was identified in a study of monozygotic twins with inflammatory bowel disease (dated by TCRdb to about 2019). In the study overall: The full study comprised some 30 monozygotic twin pairs: nine German pairs (four IBD-concordant, five IBD-discordant) and 19 IBD-discordant Danish pairs. The search for disease-associated traits relied mainly on comparing IBD patients with their genetically identical healthy co-twins within discordant pairs. Each individual had, on average, about 151 000 unique TCRalpha sequences and 181 000 unique TCRbeta sequences available for analysis.

The receptor library was made with 5' RACE. Each TCR library was prepared from 3,500 to 4,500 ng of total RNA. For each sample, cDNA synthesis was carried out in eight separate reactions using SMARTScribe reverse transcriptase. Unique molecular identifiers containing a 6-nucleotide sample barcode were introduced through template switching during cDNA synthesis. Amplification of TCRalpha and TCRbeta cDNA involved two nested PCRs of 16 and 9 cycles, and each PCR was followed by bead purification. Before amplification, the cDNA was treated with uracil DNA-glycosylase and purified using the QIAquick PCR purification kit. The second PCR added Illumina TruSeq-compatible adapters along with sample-specific barcodes. TapeStation and Qubit were used to check library quality and concentration, and 5 ng of each library went into the pool. Pooled libraries were sequenced on an Illumina HiSeq2500 single-index Rapid Run with 2 x 100 bp reads and custom sequencing primers. Per the original workflow: MiGEC version 1.2.6 was used for UMI-based consensus assembly, which corrected PCR and sequencing errors. MiXCR version 2.1.1 handled V(D)J alignment, clonotype assembly and CDR3 extraction. Gene usage, clonotype sharing and MAIT/NKT TCR abundance were normalised by analysing the top 1000, 10 000 and 20 000 clonotypes per sample. After downsampling to 27 000 UMIs, diversity was calculated as the inverse Simpson index using the vegan R package. Statistical testing used paired Mann-Whitney U tests on the discordant twin pairs and applied Benjamini-Hochberg correction for multiple testing. After the reads were reprocessed by TCRdb, one entry was made per CDR3 protein sequence, with no DNA. These V and J calls derive from TCRdb rather than the authors' analysis. The record for this sample contains around 410,000 distinct CDR3 sequences. Approximately 2.3% of the sample comes from the top ten.

The paper as a whole reports these results and caveats: Distinction between different T cell subtypes could not be achieved in the analysis. No single strong signal or clonotype linked to IBD turned up in the results, so the idea that one exists was not supported. Because patients received different immunosuppressive treatments, the repertoires may have picked up extra background noise and variability between individuals. A decrease in TCRbeta repertoire diversity, as measured by inverse Simpson index, was observed in IBD patients compared with their healthy co-twins. Repertoire similarity did not differ between concordant and discordant twins, which could be due to limited statistical power. Compared with healthy twins, IBD patients shared fewer clonotypes with other individuals, and the difference was most pronounced in patients with signs of disease activity.

Details on this clonotype: There is no known antigen for this receptor.

From each donor, an approximately 2.5 ml peripheral blood sample was collected into PAXgene tubes and stored at -80 degrees C. Total RNA was isolated from whole blood with the PAXgene blood miRNA kit on an automated QIAcube, without T cell sorting. Peripheral blood from monozygotic twin pairs concordant or discordant for inflammatory bowel disease was subjected to deep TCRalpha and TCRbeta repertoire profiling with unique molecular barcoding. Smoking habits were recorded for all twin pairs, with individuals classified as current, former or never smokers. CDR1 and CDR2 (LGHDT, YNNKEL) derive from the germline V gene (reference sequence). From cysteine to phenylalanine, the CDR3 is 12 amino acids long. No DNA sequence was recorded.

The TCR originated in a human donor with ulcerative colitis or Crohn's disease, or a healthy co-twin of an affected twin (not recorded which). The rearrangement combines TRBV3-1 with TRBJ2-1; the D call of TRBD2 rests on TCRdb alone, since no DNA is present to check it. Sequenced sample: blood. The CDR3 region has the sequence CASSSGPNEQFF.